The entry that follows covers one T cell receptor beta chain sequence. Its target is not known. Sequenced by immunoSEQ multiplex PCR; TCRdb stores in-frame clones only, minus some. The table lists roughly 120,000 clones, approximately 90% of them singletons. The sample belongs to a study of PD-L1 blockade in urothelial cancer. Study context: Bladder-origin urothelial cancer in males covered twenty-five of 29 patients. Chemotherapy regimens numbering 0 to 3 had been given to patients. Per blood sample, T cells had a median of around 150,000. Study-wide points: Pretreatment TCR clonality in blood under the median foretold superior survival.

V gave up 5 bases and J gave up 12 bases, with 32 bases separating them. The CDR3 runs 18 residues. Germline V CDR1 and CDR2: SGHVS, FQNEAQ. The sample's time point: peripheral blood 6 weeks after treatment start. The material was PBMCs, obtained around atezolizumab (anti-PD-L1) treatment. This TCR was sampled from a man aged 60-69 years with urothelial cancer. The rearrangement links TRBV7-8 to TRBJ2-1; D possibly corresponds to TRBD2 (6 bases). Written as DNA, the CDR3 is TGTGCCAGCAGCCCAGCCCGAAGGGACTCAGAGGGGACGAGGGGGCAGTTCTTC. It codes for CASSPARRDSEGTRGQFF.